This T cell receptor beta chain was recorded in a study of CD8 T cells in ankylosing spondylitis. Findings and limits, study-wide: In the blood and synovial fluid of reactive arthritis, some motif variants had been previously reported.

Libraries for TCR beta were made by quantitative 5'-RACE with molecular barcodes. Via MiXCR, TCRdb re-called the 5' RACE reads, giving one row per CDR3 protein. The sample comprises 25,000 to 40,000 distinct CDR3 sequences, 6.5% to 9% of which are singletons, and approximately 10% rests with the top ten. Germline V gene lookup returns CDR1 SEHNR and CDR2 FQNEAQ (reference sequence). The germline V and J ends were trimmed by 0 bases and 3 bases, with 9 bases remaining between them. The CDR3 totals 14 residues. This clonotype appeared a few times. Its antigen is as yet unknown. The chain couples TRBV7-9 to TRBJ2-7, with D hard to call. This receptor was identified in a male donor with ankylosing spondylitis or in good health (not recorded which). The specimen sequenced was blood, either unsorted or a sorted T cell fraction (not recorded which). CDR3 loop: CASSLAAPLYEQYF. Written as DNA, the CDR3 is TGTGCCAGCAGCTTAGCGGCTCCTCTCTACGAGCAGTACTTC.